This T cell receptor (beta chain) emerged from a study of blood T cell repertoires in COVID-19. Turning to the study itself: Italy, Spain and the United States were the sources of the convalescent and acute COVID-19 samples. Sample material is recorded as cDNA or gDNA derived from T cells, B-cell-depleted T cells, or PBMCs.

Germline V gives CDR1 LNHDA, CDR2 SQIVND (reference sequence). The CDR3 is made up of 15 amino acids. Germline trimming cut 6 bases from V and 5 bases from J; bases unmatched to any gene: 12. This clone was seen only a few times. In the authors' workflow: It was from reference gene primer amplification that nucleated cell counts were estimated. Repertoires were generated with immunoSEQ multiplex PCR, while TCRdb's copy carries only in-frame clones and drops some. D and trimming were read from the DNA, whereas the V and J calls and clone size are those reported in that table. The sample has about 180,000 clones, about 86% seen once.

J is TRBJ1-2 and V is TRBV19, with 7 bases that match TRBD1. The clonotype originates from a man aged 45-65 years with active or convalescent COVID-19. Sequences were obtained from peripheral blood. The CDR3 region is CASRQPGTDPYGYTF. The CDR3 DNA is TGTGCCAGTAGACAACCCGGGACAGATCCTTATGGCTACACCTTC.